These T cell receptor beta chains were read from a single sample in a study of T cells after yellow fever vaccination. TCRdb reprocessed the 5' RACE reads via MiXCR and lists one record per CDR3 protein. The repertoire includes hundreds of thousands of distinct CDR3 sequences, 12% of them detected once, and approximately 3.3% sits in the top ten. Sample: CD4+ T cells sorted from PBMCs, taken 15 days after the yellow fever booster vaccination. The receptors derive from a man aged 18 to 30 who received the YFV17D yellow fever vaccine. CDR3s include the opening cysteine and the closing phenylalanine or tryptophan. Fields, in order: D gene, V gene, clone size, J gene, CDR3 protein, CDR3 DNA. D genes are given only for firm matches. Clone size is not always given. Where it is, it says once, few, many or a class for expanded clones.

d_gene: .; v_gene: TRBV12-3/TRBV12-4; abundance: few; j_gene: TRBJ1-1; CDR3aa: CATPREAFF; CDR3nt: TGTGCTACCCCGAGGGAAGCTTTCTTT
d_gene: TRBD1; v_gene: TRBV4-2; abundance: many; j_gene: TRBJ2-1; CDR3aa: CASSQEDRGGYNEQFF; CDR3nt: TGTGCCAGCAGCCAAGAAGACAGGGGTGGATACAATGAGCAGTTCTTC
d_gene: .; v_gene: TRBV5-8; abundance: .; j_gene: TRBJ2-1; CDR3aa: CASRRGYSYNEQFF; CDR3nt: TGTGCCAGCAGGAGGGGCTACTCCTACAATGAGCAGTTCTTC
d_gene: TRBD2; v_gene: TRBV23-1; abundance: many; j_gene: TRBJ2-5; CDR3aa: CASSQRLAGAQETQYF; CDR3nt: TGCGCCAGCAGTCAACGGCTAGCGGGGGCCCAAGAGACCCAGTACTTC
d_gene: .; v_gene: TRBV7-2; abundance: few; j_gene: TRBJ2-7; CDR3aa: CASSPLGPYEQYF; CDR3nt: TGTGCCAGCAGCCCCCTCGGGCCCTACGAGCAGTACTTC
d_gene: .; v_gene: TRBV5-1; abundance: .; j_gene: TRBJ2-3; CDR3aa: CASSLPGEDTQYF; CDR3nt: TGCGCCAGCAGCTTGCCAGGGGAAGATACGCAGTATTTT
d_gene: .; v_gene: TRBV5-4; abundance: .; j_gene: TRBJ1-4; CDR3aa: CASSLDLGTAEKLFF; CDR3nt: TGTGCCAGCAGCTTGGACCTCGGGACCGCGGAAAAACTGTTTTTT
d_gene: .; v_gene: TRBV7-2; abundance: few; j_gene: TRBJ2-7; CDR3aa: CASSFSPGFTYEQYF; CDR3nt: TGTGCCAGCAGCTTTTCCCCCGGCTTCACCTACGAGCAGTACTTC
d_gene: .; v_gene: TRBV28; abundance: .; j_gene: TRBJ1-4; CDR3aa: CACSGEPNEKLFF; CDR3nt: TGTGCCTGTTCGGGGGAGCCTAATGAAAAACTGTTTTTT
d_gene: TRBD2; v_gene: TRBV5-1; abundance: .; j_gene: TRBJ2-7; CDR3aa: CASSQSGGSSYEQYF; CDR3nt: TGCGCCAGCAGCCAAAGCGGGGGCTCGAGCTACGAGCAGTACTTC
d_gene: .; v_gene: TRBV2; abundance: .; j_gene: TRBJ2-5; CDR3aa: CASSVAGPSPETQYF; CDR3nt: TGTGCCAGCAGTGTGGCAGGCCCATCTCCAGAGACCCAGTACTTC
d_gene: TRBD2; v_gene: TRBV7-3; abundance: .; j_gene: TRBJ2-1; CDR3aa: CASSQGAGGPAYNEQFF; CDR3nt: TGTGCCAGCAGCCAAGGGGCGGGGGGGCCAGCATACAATGAGCAGTTCTTC
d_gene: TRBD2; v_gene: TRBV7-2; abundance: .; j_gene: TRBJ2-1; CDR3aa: CASRLAGGYNEQFF; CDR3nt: TGTGCCAGCAGACTAGCGGGGGGTTACAATGAGCAGTTCTTC
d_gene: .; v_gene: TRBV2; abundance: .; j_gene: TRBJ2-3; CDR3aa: CASIQEYTDTQYF; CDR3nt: TGTGCCAGCATTCAGGAGTACACAGATACGCAGTATTTT
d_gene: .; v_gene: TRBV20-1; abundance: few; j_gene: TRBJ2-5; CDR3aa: CSARSGAGETQYF; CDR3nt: TGCAGTGCTAGATCGGGGGCGGGAGAGACCCAGTACTTC
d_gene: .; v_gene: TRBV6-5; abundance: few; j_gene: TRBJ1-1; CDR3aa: CASRSAMNTEAFF; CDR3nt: TGTGCCAGCAGGTCAGCAATGAACACTGAAGCTTTCTTT
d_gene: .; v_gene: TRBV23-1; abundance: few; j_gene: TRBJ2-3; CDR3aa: CASSSRGSDGSDTQYF; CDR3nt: TGCGCCAGCAGCTCTCGGGGGTCGGACGGGTCAGATACGCAGTATTTT
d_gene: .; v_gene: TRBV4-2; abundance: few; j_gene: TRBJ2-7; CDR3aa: CASSQDRGVYEQYF; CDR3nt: TGTGCCAGCAGCCAAGATCGAGGGGTCTACGAGCAGTACTTC
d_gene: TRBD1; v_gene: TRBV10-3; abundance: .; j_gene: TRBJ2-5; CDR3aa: CAIHRGRGETQYF; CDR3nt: TGTGCCATCCACAGGGGTCGGGGAGAGACCCAGTACTTC
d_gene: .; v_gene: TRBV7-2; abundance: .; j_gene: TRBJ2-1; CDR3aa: CASSPVGRYEQFF; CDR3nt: TGTGCCAGCAGCCCCGTTGGTCGCTATGAGCAGTTCTTC
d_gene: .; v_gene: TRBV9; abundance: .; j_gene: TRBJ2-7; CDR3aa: CASSPDQIAYEQYF; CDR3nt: TGTGCCAGCAGCCCTGACCAAATTGCCTACGAGCAGTACTTC
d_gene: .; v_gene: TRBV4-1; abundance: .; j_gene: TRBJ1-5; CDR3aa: CASSPAQGRSNQPQHF; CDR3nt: TGCGCCAGCAGCCCCGCCCAAGGACGAAGCAATCAGCCCCAGCATTTT
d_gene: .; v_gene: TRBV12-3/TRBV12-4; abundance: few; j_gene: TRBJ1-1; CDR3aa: CASTRPTLNTEAFF; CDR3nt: TGTGCCAGCACCCGACCGACCCTGAACACTGAAGCTTTCTTT
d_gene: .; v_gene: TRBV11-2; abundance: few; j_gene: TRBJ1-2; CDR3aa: CASSRKGGNYGYTF; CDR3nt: TGTGCCAGCAGCCGGAAGGGTGGAAACTATGGCTACACCTTC
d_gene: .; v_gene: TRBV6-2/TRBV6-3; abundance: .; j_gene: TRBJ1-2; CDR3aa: CASSFGEYYGYTF; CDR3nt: TGTGCCAGCAGTTTTGGCGAATACTATGGCTACACCTTC
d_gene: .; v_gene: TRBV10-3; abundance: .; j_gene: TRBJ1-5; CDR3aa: CAISESGPPGSQPQHF; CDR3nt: TGTGCCATCAGTGAGTCTGGCCCCCCCGGGAGTCAGCCCCAGCATTTT